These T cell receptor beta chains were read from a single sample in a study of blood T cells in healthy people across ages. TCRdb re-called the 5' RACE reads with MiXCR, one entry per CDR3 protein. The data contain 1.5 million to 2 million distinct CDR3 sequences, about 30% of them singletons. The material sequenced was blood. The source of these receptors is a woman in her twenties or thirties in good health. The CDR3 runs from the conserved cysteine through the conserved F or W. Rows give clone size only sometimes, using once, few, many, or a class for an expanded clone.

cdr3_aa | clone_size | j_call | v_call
CASSAGLAGVAEQFF | . | TRBJ2-1 | TRBV5-1
CASSEVSRGRAGQFF | . | TRBJ2-1 | TRBV2
CASSPQGPGGDSPLHF | . | TRBJ1-6 | TRBV18
CASRLTRDRVLPYNEQFF | once | TRBJ2-1 | TRBV12-2
CASGLEIEGYTF | . | TRBJ1-2 | TRBV5-6
CSARDGPGEVNYGYTF | few | TRBJ1-2 | TRBV20-1
CASSFLGQGAKNIQYF | many | TRBJ2-4 | TRBV7-2
CSAREMVGGDYGYTF | . | TRBJ1-2 | TRBV20-1
CASSRGWDTSYNEQFF | . | TRBJ2-1 | TRBV4-1
CSVRPGTGTAQHF | few | TRBJ1-5 | TRBV20-1
CASSGSGKLFF | few | TRBJ1-4 | TRBV7-6
CSARVSGSYNEQFF | many | TRBJ2-1 | TRBV20-1
CASSLAMRHYTF | . | TRBJ1-2 | TRBV7-9
CASSLDRDSAYEQYF | . | TRBJ2-7 | TRBV11-2
CSAGGPSAGGYTF | . | TRBJ1-2 | TRBV20-1
CAISESLASSYNEQFF | many | TRBJ2-1 | TRBV10-3
CASSESGGGREQYF | many | TRBJ2-7 | TRBV10-2
CASSVTSGVYQETQYF | . | TRBJ2-5 | TRBV9
CASNSMRGPNEKLFF | . | TRBJ1-4 | TRBV11-2
CASSDWWGYTF | . | TRBJ1-2 | TRBV25-1
CASSFGQAQETQYF | many | TRBJ2-5 | TRBV7-8
CASSLEQGSVETQYF | many | TRBJ2-5 | TRBV5-5
CASNAVAGANVLTF | few | TRBJ2-6 | TRBV2
CSARTGGHYGYTF | few | TRBJ1-2 | TRBV20-1
CSANPTRPSKVEQFF | few | TRBJ2-1 | TRBV20-1
CASSLAQGAGNEQFF | . | TRBJ2-1 | TRBV11-2
CSVGFRDRWTGELFF | many | TRBJ2-2 | TRBV29-1